This entry concerns a single T cell receptor (beta chain). This entry comes from a study of CD8 T cells in Susac syndrome. The germline gives CDR1 LGHDT, CDR2 YNNKEL (reference sequence). The CDR3 sequence is 15 residues long. J was trimmed by 3 bases and V by 3 bases; bases with no gene match: 6. An amount of RNA that ranged from about 0.45 to 1 ug was reverse transcribed with random hexamers. TCRdb analysed the immunoSEQ multiplex PCR reads with MiXCR anew, one entry per CDR3 protein. The sample shows approximately 170,000 distinct CDR3 sequences, under 95% of them seen only once. The T cells that were sequenced for TCR beta were CD8+ and CD4+ cells from blood.

This sequence was found in a human donor in good health. The gene calls are TRBV3-1 and TRBJ2-7; 9 nucleotides align to TRBD2. Specimen: CD4+ T cells from PBMCs. In DNA form, the CDR3 reads TGTGCCAGCAGCCATTCGACTAGCGGAGTCTACGAGCAGTACTTC. It specifies CASSHSTSGVYEQYF.